The T cell receptor beta chain under discussion was sequenced for a study of identical twins. Study findings and constraints: For zero-insertion analyses, partial confounding could come from invariant MAIT and iNKT cells. Cord blood's abundant beta clonotypes had fewer insertions, unlike memory repertoires. In monozygotic twins, models underestimated the sharing of out-of-frame TCR alpha.

All donors comprised healthy Caucasians. The CDR3 runs 15 residues. Germline V gene lookup returns CDR1 DFQATT and CDR2 SNEGSKA (reference sequence). V was clipped by 1 base and J by 7 bases; unmatched bases: 7. Regarding this clonotype: What it recognizes is unknown.

TCRdb passed the 5' RACE reads through MiXCR, listing each CDR3 protein once. Of 450,000 to 650,000 distinct CDR3 sequences detected, approximately 10% appear once; the ten largest clones hold around 3.1%. This same sample was also part of a study on yellow fever vaccine responses in identical twins.

Sequencing used PBMCs. The source of this sequence is a woman aged 18-29 years in good health. The J gene is TRBJ1-4, the V gene TRBV20-1; 9 bases are a match to TRBD1. CDR3 residues: CSARAPGQGTEKLFF. In DNA form, the CDR3 reads TGCAGTGCTAGAGCCCCGGGACAGGGCACTGAAAAACTGTTTTTT.